The T cell receptor beta chain under discussion was sequenced for a study of CD8+ T cells in alopecia areata. Study-wide context: Twice a day, 5 to 10 mg of oral tofacitinib was administered to treated patients. Patients in the study were on tofacitinib for 6 to 18 months, then off it for 6 months.

It was cDNA, reverse transcribed from extracted RNA, that served as the sequencing template. The protocol was immunoSEQ multiplex PCR, while the TCRdb copy is restricted to in-frame clones and leaves out a portion. Among hundreds of thousands of clones listed, under 70% were seen once. Trimming removed 3 bases from V and 4 bases from J; junction bases left unmatched: 12. Germline assignment: CDR1 SGDLS and CDR2 YYNGEE. The CDR3 loop spans 18 amino acids. Study-level results: Sequenced scalp T cells also include alphabeta T cells resident in normal skin.

PBMCs yielded sorted CD4+ and CD8+ T cells. With regard to this clone: The target antigen is unknown.

J is TRBJ2-3 and V is TRBV9, with 12 positions matching TRBD1. The source was CD4+ T cells sorted from blood, collected at week 0. This TCR derives from a human donor with alopecia areata. The CDR3 DNA sequence: TGTGCCAGCAGCGCGGGTCCCGGGACAGGGGGCCTTTCAGATACGCAGTATTTT. Translation: CASSAGPGTGGLSDTQYF. Filled out from reference TRBV9 and TRBJ2-3, the complete variable domain reads DSGVTQTPKHLITATGQRVTLRCSPRSGDLSVYWYQQSLDQGLQFLIQYYNGEERAKGNILERFSAQQFPDLHSELNLSSLELGDSALYFCASSAGPGTGGLSDTQYFGPGTRLTVL.